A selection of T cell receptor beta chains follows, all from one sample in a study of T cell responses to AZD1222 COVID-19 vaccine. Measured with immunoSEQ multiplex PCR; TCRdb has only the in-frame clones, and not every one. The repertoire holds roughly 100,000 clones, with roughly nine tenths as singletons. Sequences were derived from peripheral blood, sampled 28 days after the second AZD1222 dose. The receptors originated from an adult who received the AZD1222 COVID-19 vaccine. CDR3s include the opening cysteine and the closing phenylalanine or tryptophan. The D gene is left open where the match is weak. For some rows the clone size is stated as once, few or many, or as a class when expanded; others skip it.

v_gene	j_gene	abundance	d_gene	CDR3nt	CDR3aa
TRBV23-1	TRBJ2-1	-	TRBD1	TGCGCCAGCAGTCAATCCAGTGACAGGGCTTACAATGAGCAGTTCTTC	CASSQSSDRAYNEQFF
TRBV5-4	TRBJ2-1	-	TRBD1	TGTGCCAGCAGCACAGGGACAGTCTACAATGAGCAGTTCTTC	CASSTGTVYNEQFF
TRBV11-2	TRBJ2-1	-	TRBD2	TGTGCCAGCAGCCCTCGGACTAGCGGGGTAGGCTATGAGCAGTTCTTC	CASSPRTSGVGYEQFF
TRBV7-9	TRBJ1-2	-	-	TGTGCCAGCACTTCGGGGGGGAACTATGGCTACACCTTC	CASTSGGNYGYTF
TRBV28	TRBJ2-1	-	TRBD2	TGTGCCAGCAGTTTATTCCTAGCGGGAGAAAGGGGTTACAATGAGCAGTTCTTC	CASSLFLAGERGYNEQFF
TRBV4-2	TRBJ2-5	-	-	TGTGCCAGCAGCCAAGGGGTGGAGGGAGAGTGGGGTCCAAGAGAGACCCAGTACTTC	CASSQGVEGEWGPRETQYF
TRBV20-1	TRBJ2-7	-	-	TGCAGCCCAAAATCCGGGCACGAGCAGTACTTC	CSPKSGHEQYF
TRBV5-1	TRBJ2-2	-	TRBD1	TGCGCCAGCAGCTTAGTGACAGGGCCCAACACCGGGGAGCTGTTTTTT	CASSLVTGPNTGELFF
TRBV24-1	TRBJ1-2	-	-	TGTGCCACCAGTGATTCTGGAGGGTGGAATGGCTACACCTTC	CATSDSGGWNGYTF
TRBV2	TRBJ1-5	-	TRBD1	TGTGCCAGCAGTGAGAGCAGGGGGTCATATAGCAATCAGCCCCAGCATTTT	CASSESRGSYSNQPQHF
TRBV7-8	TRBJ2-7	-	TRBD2	TGTGCCAGCAGCATCGGGACTAGCGGGACCGAGCAGTACTTC	CASSIGTSGTEQYF
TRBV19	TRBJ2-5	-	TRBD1	TGTGCCAGTAGGAGGCAGGGGGTAGAGACCCAGTACTTC	CASRRQGVETQYF
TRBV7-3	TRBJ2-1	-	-	TGTGCCAGCAGCCTCACCGGGGGAGTGGGCTACAATGAGCAGTTCTTC	CASSLTGGVGYNEQFF
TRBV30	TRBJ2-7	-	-	TGTGCCTTTGGACCCCGACCTTCCTACGAGCAGTACTTC	CAFGPRPSYEQYF
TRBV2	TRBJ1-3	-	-	TGTGCCAGCAATCCCCTAACCTCTGGAAACACCATATATTTT	CASNPLTSGNTIYF
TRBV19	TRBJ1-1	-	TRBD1	TGTGCCAGTAGTGAACAGGGGTTCAGAGCTTTCTTT	CASSEQGFRAFF
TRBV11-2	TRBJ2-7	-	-	TGTGCCAGCAGCCAGGGTTCCTACGAGCAGTACTTC	CASSQGSYEQYF
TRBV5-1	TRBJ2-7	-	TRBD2	TGCGCCAGCAAGCCTAGCGGGAGGGCCTTCTCCTACGAGCAGTACTTC	CASKPSGRAFSYEQYF
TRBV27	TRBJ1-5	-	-	TGTGCCAGCAGTTTAGGACGGTATAGCAATCAGCCCCAGCATTTT	CASSLGRYSNQPQHF
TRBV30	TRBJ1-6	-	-	TGTGCCTGGAGTGTACGGAGATCACTTTATAATTCACCCCTCCACTTT	CAWSVRRSLYNSPLHF
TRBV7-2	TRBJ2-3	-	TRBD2	TGTGCCAGCTGTCTGCTAGCGGGTGGCACAGATACGCAGTATTTT	CASCLLAGGTDTQYF
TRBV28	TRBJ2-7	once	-	TGTGCCACCTCCCTGGGTTCGTACGAGCAGTACTTC	CATSLGSYEQYF
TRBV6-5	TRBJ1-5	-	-	TGTGCCAGCGGAGGACAGAAATATAGCAATCAGCCCCAGCATTTT	CASGGQKYSNQPQHF
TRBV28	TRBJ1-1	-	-	TGTGCCAGCAGCAACAGCGGGGGGGGCGATAACACTGAAGCTTTCTTT	CASSNSGGGDNTEAFF
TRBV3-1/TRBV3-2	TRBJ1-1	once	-	TGTGCCAGCAGCTCGGACACCAATGAAGCTTTCTTT	CASSSDTNEAFF
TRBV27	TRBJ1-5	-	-	TGTGCCAGCAGTTTAAAGGGGAATCAGCCCCAGCATTTT	CASSLKGNQPQHF
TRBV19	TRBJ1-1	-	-	TGTGCCAGTAGTCCTAAACCGCGGCACTTAATGAACACTGAAGCTTTCTTT	CASSPKPRHLMNTEAFF
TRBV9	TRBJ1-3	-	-	TGTGCCAGCAGCGTAGGGGGGGCTCGCGGAAACACCATATATTTT	CASSVGGARGNTIYF
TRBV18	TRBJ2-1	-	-	TGTGCCAGCTCACCCAACAATGAGCAGTTCTTC	CASSPNNEQFF
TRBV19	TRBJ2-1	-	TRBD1	TGTGCCAGTAGTATGGGGACAGATCTTAATGAGCAGTTCTTC	CASSMGTDLNEQFF
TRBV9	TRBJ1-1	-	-	TGTGCCAGCAGCGTAGGAGGGGGTGATTCCACTGAAGCTTTCTTT	CASSVGGGDSTEAFF
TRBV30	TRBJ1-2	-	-	TGTGCCTGGCTGCTCAGCGTACGCTATGGCTACACCTTC	CAWLLSVRYGYTF
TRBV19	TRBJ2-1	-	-	TGTGCCAGTAGTATTCAAGGGGACTACAATGAGCAGTTCTTC	CASSIQGDYNEQFF
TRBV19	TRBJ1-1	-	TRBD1	TGTGCCAGTAGTAGCGGACAGGGGGGGACTGAAGCTTTCTTT	CASSSGQGGTEAFF
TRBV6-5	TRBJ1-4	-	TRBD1	TGTGCCAGCAGTTCGACAGGGAGGGGGTATGAAAAACTGTTTTTT	CASSSTGRGYEKLFF
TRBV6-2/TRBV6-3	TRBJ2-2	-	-	TGTGCCAGCAGCCCATATACAGGGAACACCGGGGAGCTGTTTTTT	CASSPYTGNTGELFF
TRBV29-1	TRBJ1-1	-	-	TGCAGCGCTTATCGGGATTCTTTAGGCACTGAAGCTTTCTTT	CSAYRDSLGTEAFF
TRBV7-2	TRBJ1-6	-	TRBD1	TGTGCCAGCAGCCGTTCTGGACAGGGGTTGTCCTATAATTCACCCCTCCACTTT	CASSRSGQGLSYNSPLHF
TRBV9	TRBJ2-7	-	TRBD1	TGTGCCAGCAGCCCTCGCGGGTTCGGGACAGGCTCCTACGAGCAGTACTTC	CASSPRGFGTGSYEQYF
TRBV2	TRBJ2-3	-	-	TGTGCCAGCAGTTATCACAGGGTTGACACAGATACGCAGTATTTT	CASSYHRVDTDTQYF
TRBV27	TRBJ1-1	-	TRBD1	TGTGCCAGCAGTTGGGCAGGGGGAACTGAAGCTTTCTTT	CASSWAGGTEAFF
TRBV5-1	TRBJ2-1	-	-	TGCGCCAGCAGCTTGATTAGGACACCGGGAAACAAATACAATGAGCAGTTCTTC	CASSLIRTPGNKYNEQFF
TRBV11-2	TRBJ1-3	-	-	TGTGCCAGCACCCCAAGGGGGGTCCTAAGCTCTGGAAACACCATATATTTT	CASTPRGVLSSGNTIYF
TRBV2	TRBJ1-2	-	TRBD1	TGTGCCAGCAGTGAACCGGCAGGGGGCAACTATGGCTACACCTTC	CASSEPAGGNYGYTF
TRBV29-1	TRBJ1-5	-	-	TGCAGCGTTCAGACAGCCCCGGGGCAGCCCCAGCATTTT	CSVQTAPGQPQHF
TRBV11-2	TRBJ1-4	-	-	TGTGCCAGCAGCTTAGGTCCCAAGAATAAACTGTTTTTT	CASSLGPKNKLFF
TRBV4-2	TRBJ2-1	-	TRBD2	TGTGCCAGCAGCCAGACACTAGCGGGAGGCGGCGGTGAGCAGTTCTTC	CASSQTLAGGGGEQFF
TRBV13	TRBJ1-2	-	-	TGTGCCAGCAGCTCTTACAGGGAGGTGAACTATGGCTACACCTTC	CASSSYREVNYGYTF
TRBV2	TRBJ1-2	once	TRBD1	TGTGCCAGCAGATGGGGACAGGGTAACTATGGCTACACCTTC	CASRWGQGNYGYTF
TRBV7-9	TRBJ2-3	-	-	TGTGCCAGCAGCTTCGAGGGACTCCGCGCAGATACGCAGTATTTT	CASSFEGLRADTQYF
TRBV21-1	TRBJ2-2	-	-	TGTGCCAGCAGCAAAGACCCCCCAGGGCCGAACACCGGGGAGCTGTTTTTT	CASSKDPPGPNTGELFF
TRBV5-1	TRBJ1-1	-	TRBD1	TGCGCCAGCAGCATACAGGGGGGCAACACTGAAGCTTTCTTT	CASSIQGGNTEAFF
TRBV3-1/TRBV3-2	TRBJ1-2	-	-	TGTGCCAGCAGCCATCTACAGGGAAGTAGGGGCTACACCTTC	CASSHLQGSRGYTF
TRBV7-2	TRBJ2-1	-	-	TGTGCCAGCAGCTTAGGGGGGACCAACAATGAGCAGTTCTTC	CASSLGGTNNEQFF
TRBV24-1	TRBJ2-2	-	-	TGTGCCACCAGTACCGGGTTTTCTGCCGGGGAGCTGTTTTTT	CATSTGFSAGELFF
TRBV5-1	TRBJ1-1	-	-	TGCGCCAGCAGCTTAGGACGGTCATTGAACACTGAAGCTTTCTTT	CASSLGRSLNTEAFF
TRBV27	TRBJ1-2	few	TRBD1	TGTGCCAGCAGTGCCAGGACAGGGGGAAATTATGGCTACACCTTC	CASSARTGGNYGYTF
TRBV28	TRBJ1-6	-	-	TGTGCCAGCAGTTACAGCTACGGGGCACTTGCGAGTTCACCCCTCCACTTT	CASSYSYGALASSPLHF
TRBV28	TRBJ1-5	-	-	TGTGCCAGCAGTTTCTTCCAAAACAATCAGCCCCAGCATTTT	CASSFFQNNQPQHF